This is a list of T cell receptor beta chains from one sample in a study of CD8+ T cells in alopecia areata. Using immunoSEQ multiplex PCR, the repertoire was profiled, and TCRdb retains in-frame clones only, with some absent. The table includes 65,000 to 100,000 clones, 51% detected once. The sequenced sample was NKG2D-high CD8+ T cells sorted from blood. These receptors were collected from a human donor with alopecia areata. Both conserved end residues are trimmed from each CDR3.

V	J	CDR3
TRBV29-1	TRBJ1-2	SVEEGLSLRDGYT
TRBV7-2	TRBJ2-7	ASSLGIFDSMYEQY
TRBV4-1	TRBJ1-5	ASSQVYRGDNQPQH
TRBV7-9	TRBJ2-7	ASSPDRESPEQY
TRBV27	TRBJ2-2	ASSPNRETGELF
TRBV30	TRBJ2-7	AWSGGTASGEQY
TRBV13	TRBJ2-1	ASTPQSERVRGTYNEQF
TRBV2	TRBJ2-3	ATREGAGDTQY
TRBV29-1	TRBJ2-1	SVEWDRGLDEQF
TRBV5-6	TRBJ2-6	ASSLGTFSSGANVLT
TRBV18	TRBJ2-1	ASSPPDSGRPEQF
TRBV9	TRBJ1-1	ASSAELNTEAF
TRBV5-6	TRBJ1-1	ASSNNQEAF
TRBV2	TRBJ2-7	ASRGYSSYEQY
TRBV30	TRBJ1-2	AWDTNYGYT
TRBV2	TRBJ1-1	ASRGRRVRDTEAF
TRBV29-1	TRBJ2-7	SVERESSYEQY
TRBV15	TRBJ1-1	ATSRDLANTEAF
TRBV4-1	TRBJ1-1	ASSPILNTEAF
TRBV29-1	TRBJ2-7	SGVNRGSTYEQY
TRBV4-1	TRBJ2-1	ASSHQTGNEQF
TRBV29-1	TRBJ2-3	SVEGGGRTSGRQHTDTQY
TRBV29-1	TRBJ1-5	SVLTGSNQPQH
TRBV28	TRBJ1-1	ASSLDTEAF
TRBV30	TRBJ1-1	AWIRNTEAF
TRBV4-1	TRBJ2-1	ASSHGGAINEQF
TRBV14	TRBJ2-7	ASSQDLTSRHEQY
TRBV30	TRBJ2-7	AWSGHKPGHNIYEQY
TRBV29-1	TRBJ2-1	SVGGEQF
TRBV18	TRBJ2-5	ASSSSRGLGETQY
TRBV18	TRBJ1-2	ASSPPAEHGYT
TRBV14	TRBJ2-3	ASSRTGADTQY
TRBV7-8	TRBJ2-5	ASSYPGQGASGETQY
TRBV11-1	TRBJ2-7	ASSQAGGHNEQY
TRBV9	TRBJ1-2	ASSTLGDYT
TRBV30	TRBJ1-4	AWSRQGVFATNEKLF
TRBV6-1	TRBJ2-1	ASRVSGGDEQF
TRBV11-2	TRBJ2-3	ASSLSDRDTDTQY
TRBV28	TRBJ1-5	ASSHRFQPQH
TRBV29-1	TRBJ2-1	SVENSGRSYNEQF
TRBV7-8	TRBJ1-1	ASSFQLNTEAF
TRBV27	TRBJ2-3	ASSLLETDTQY
TRBV5-1	TRBJ1-4	ASSLETADEKLF
TRBV27	TRBJ2-5	ASRRGTSHGQETQY
TRBV28	TRBJ2-1	ASTGLAGVNEQF
TRBV29-1	TRBJ1-2	SVDGTGATTDIYT
TRBV5-6	TRBJ1-1	ASSSIGTATF
TRBV2	TRBJ2-5	ASSGGFGETQY
TRBV29-1	TRBJ2-1	TIWGSYNEQF
TRBV5-1	TRBJ2-7	ASSLRQGRSYEQY
TRBV11-2	TRBJ2-7	ASSLGASGEQY
TRBV30	TRBJ2-7	AWSVRRSSYEQY
TRBV6-5	TRBJ2-5	ATRTSGNFQY
TRBV2	TRBJ1-2	ASSETGDYGYT
TRBV29-1	TRBJ2-1	SVEDHDSPSYNEQF
TRBV6-6	TRBJ2-7	ASTSPREQY
TRBV6-5	TRBJ1-1	ASRQGGLPEAF
TRBV7-9	TRBJ1-2	ASSGADRADYGYT
TRBV4-2	TRBJ2-7	ASSQEGQTSYEQY
TRBV2	TRBJ2-5	ATKGQRETQY